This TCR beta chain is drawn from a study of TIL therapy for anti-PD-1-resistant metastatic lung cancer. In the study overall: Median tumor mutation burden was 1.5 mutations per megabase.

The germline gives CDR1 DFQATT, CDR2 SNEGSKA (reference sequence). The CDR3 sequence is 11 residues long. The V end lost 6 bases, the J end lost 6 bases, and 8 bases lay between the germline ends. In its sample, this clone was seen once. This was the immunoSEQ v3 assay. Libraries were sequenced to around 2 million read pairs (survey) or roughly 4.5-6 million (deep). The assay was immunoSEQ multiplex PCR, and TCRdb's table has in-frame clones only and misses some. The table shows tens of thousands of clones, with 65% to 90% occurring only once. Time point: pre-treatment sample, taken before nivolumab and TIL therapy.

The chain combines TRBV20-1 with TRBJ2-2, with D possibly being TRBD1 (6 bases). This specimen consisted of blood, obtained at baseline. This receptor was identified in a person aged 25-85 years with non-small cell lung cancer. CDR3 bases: TGCAGTGCAGCAGGGGCCGGGGAGCTGTTTTTT. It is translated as CSAAGAGELFF.